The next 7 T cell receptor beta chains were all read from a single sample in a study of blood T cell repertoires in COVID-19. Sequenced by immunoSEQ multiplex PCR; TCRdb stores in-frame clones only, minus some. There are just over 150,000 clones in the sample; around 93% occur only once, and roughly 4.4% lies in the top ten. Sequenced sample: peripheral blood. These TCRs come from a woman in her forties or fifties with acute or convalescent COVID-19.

Written as DNA, the CDR3 is TGTGCCAGTAGTGAGGCAGGGGGCCTCGAGCAGTACTTC. Translated, it gives CASSEAGGLEQYF. The J gene is TRBJ2-7, the V gene TRBV19; 8 nucleotides match TRBD1. Germline V gene sequence: CDR1 LNHDA, CDR2 SQIVND (reference sequence). With V trimmed by 5 bases and J by 6 bases, 6 bases remained unmatched. The CDR3 length is 13 residues.

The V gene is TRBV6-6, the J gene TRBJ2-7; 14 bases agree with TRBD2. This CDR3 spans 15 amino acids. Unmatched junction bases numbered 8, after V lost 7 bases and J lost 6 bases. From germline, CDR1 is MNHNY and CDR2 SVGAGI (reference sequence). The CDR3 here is CASNRLAGGPIEQYF. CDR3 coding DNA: TGTGCCAGCAACCGACTAGCGGGAGGGCCGATCGAGCAGTACTTC.

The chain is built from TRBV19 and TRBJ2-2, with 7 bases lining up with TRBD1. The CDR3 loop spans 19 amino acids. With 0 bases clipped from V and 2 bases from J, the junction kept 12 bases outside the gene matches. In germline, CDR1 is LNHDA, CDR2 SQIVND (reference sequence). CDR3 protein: CASSIDRWNRGENTGELFF. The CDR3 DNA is TGTGCCAGTAGTATAGATCGTTGGAACAGGGGCGAAAACACCGGGGAGCTGTTTTTT.

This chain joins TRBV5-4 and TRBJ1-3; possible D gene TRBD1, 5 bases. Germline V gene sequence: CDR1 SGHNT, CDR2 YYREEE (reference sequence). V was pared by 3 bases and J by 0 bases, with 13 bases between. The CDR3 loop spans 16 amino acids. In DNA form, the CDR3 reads TGTGCCAGCAGCTCGTTCATGGGGCTCTCTGGAAACACCATATATTTT. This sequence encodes CASSSFMGLSGNTIYF. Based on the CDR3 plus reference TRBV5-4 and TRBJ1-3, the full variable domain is ETGVTQSPTHLIKTRGQQVTLRCSSQSGHNTVSWYQQALGQGPQFIFQYYREEENGRGNFPPRFSGLQFPNYSSELNVNALELDDSALYLCASSSFMGLSGNTIYFGEGSWLTVV.

The CDR3 reads CSVGTGTHSNQPQHF. Here the CDR3 DNA reads TGCAGCGTTGGGACAGGCACGCATAGCAATCAGCCCCAGCATTTT. The chain joins TRBV29-1 to TRBJ1-5; 7 bases match TRBD1. V shed 4 bases and J 0 bases; nucleotides not matched to a gene: 6. CDR1 and CDR2 from the germline V gene are SQVTM and ANQGSEA. The length of the CDR3 is 15 residues. Variable domain in full (rest from reference TRBV29-1 and TRBJ1-5): SAVISQKPSRDICQRGTSLTIQCQVDSQVTMMFWYRQQPGQSLTLIATANQGSEATYESGFVIDKFPISRPNLTFSTLTVSNMSPEDSSIYLCSVGTGTHSNQPQHFGDGTRLSIL.

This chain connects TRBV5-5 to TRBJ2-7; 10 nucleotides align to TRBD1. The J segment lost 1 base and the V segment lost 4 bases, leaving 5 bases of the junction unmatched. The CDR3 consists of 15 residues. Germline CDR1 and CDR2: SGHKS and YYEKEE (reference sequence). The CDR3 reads CASSDPGQGSYEQYF. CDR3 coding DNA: TGTGCCAGCAGCGATCCGGGACAGGGGTCCTACGAGCAGTACTTC.

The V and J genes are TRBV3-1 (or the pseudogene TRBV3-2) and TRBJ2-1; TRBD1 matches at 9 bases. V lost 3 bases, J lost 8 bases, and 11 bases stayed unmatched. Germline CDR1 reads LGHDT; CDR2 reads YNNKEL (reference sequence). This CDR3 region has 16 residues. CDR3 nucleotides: TGTGCCAGCAGCCAGTTAGGGACAGGGATACCCCATGAGCAGTTCTTC. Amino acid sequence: CASSQLGTGIPHEQFF.